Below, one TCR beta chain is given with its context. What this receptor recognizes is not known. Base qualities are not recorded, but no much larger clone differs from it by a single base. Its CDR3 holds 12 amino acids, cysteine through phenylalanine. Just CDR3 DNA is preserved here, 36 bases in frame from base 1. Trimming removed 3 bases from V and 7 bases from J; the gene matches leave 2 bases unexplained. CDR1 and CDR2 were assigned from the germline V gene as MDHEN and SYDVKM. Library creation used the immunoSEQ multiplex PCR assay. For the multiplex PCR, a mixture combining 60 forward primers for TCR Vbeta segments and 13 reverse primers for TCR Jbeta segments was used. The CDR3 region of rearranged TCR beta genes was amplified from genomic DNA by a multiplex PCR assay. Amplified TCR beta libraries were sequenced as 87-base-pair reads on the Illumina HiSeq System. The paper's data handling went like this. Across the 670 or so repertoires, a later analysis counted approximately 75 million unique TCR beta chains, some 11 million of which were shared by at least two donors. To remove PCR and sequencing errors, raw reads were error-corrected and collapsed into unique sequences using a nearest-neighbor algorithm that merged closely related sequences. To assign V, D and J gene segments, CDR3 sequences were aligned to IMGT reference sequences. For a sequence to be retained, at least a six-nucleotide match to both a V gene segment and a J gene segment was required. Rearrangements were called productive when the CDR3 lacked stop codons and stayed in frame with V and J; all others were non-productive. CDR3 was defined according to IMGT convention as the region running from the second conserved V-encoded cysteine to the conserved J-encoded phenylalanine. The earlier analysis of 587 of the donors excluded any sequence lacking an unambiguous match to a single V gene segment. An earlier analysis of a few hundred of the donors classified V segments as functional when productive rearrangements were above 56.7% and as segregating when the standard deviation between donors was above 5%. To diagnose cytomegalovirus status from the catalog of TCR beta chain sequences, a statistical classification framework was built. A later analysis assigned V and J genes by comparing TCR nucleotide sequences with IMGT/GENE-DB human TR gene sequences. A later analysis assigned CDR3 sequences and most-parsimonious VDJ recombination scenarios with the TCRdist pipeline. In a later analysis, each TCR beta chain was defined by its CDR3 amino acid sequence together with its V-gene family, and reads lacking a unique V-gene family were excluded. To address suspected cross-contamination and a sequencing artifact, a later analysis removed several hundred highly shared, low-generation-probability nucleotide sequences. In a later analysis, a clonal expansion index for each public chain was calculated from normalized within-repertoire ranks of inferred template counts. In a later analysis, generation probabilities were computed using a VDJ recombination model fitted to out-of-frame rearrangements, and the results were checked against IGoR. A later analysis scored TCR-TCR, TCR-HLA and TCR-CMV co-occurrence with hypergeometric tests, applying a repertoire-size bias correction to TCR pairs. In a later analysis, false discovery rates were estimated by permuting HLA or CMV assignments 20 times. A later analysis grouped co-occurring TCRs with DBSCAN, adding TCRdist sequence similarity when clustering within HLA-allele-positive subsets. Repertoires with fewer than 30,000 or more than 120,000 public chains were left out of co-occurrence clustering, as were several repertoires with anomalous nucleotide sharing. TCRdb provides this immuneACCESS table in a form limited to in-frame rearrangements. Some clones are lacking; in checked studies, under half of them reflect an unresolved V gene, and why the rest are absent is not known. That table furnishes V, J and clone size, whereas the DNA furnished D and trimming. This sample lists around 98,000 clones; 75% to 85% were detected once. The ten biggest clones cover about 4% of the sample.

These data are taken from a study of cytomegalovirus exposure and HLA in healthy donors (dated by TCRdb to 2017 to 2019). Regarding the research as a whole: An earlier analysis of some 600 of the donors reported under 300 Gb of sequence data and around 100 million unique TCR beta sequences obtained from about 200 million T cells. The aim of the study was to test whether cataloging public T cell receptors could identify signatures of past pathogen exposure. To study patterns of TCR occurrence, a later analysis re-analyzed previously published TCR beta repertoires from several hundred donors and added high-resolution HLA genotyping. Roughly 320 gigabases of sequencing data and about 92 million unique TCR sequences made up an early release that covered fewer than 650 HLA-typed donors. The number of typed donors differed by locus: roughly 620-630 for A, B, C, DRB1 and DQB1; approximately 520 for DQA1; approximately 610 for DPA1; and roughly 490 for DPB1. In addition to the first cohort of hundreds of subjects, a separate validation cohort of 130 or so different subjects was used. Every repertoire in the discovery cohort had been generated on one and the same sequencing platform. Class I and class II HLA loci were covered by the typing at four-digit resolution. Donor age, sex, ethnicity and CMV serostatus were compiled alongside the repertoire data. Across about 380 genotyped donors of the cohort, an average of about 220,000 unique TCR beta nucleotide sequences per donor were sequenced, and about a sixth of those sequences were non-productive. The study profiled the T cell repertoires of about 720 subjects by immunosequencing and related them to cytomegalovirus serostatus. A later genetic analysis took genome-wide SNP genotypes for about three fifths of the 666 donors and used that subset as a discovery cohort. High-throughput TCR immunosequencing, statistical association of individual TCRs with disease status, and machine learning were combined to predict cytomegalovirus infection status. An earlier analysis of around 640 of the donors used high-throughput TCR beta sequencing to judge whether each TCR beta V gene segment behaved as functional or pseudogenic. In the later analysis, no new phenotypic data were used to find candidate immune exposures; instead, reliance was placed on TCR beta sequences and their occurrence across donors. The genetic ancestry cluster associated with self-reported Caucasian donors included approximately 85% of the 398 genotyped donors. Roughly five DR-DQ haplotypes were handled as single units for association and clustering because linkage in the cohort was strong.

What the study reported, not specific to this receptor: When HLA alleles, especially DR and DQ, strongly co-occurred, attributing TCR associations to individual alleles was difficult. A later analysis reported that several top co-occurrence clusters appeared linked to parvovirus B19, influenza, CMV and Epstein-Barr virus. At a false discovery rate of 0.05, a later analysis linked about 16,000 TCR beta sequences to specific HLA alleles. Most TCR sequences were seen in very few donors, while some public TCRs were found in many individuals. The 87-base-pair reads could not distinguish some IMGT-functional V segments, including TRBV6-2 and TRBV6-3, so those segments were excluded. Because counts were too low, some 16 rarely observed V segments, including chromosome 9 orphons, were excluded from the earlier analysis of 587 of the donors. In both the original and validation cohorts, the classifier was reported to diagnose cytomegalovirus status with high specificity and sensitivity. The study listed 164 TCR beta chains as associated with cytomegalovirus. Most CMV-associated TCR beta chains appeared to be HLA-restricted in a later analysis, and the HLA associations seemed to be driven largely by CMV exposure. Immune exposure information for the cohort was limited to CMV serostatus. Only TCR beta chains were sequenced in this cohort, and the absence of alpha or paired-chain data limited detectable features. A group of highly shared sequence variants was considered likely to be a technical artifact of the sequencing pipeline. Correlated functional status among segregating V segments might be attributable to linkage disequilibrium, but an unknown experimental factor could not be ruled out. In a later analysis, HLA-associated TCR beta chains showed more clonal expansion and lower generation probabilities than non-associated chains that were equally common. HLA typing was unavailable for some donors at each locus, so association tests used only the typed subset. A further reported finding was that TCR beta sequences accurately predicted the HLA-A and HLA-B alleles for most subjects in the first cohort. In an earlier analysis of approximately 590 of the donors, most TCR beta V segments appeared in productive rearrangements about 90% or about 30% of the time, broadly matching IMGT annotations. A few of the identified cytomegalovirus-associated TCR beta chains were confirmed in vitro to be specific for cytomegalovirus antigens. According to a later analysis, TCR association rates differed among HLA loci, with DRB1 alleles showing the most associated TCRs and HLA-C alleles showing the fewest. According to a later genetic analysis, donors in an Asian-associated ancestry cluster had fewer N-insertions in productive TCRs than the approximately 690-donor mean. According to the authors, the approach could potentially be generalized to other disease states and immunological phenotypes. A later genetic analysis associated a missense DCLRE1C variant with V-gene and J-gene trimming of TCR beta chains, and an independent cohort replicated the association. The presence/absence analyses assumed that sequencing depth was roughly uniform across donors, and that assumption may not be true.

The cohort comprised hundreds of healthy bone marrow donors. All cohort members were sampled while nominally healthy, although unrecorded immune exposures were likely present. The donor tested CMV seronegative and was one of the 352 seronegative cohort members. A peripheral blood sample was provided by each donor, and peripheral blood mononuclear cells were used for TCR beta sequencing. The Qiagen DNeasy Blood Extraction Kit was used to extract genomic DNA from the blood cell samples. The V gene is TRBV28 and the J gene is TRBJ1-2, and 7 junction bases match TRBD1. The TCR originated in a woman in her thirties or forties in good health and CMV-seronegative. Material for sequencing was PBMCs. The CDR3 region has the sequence CASSFRGSGYTF. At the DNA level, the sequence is TGTGCCAGCAGTTTCAGGGGGAGTGGCTACACCTTC.